These 8 T cell receptor beta chains came from one sample sequenced in a study of blood T cell repertoires in COVID-19. The assay was immunoSEQ multiplex PCR, and TCRdb's table has in-frame clones only and misses some. The data hold tens of thousands of clones, with under 85% observed a single time. Sequences were obtained from peripheral blood. Source of these receptors: a woman aged 60-75 years with acute or convalescent COVID-19.

The chain joins TRBV9 to TRBJ2-2; D might be TRBD2 (6 bases). The CDR3 spans 15 residues. Trimming removed 2 bases at V and 2 bases at J, with 10 bases between. Per the germline V gene, CDR1 is SGDLS and CDR2 is YYNGEE. The CDR3 DNA is TGTGCCAGCAGCGTTTCGGGGACTAACACCGGGGAGCTGTTTTTT. Translation gives CASSVSGTNTGELFF. Together with reference TRBV9 and TRBJ2-2, the CDR3 gives the full variable domain: DSGVTQTPKHLITATGQRVTLRCSPRSGDLSVYWYQQSLDQGLQFLIQYYNGEERAKGNILERFSAQQFPDLHSELNLSSLELGDSALYFCASSVSGTNTGELFFGEGSRLTVL.

This clone was counted once. V and J are TRBV7-2 and TRBJ2-1, with TRBD2 matching 11 bases. Trimming removed 0 bases from V and 8 bases from J; junction bases left unmatched: 6. Per the germline V gene, CDR1 is SGHTA and CDR2 is FQGNSA. CDR3 length equals 16 residues. The CDR3 DNA is TGTGCCAGCAGCTTAGCGGGTAGCGGGGGGGTGGATGAGCAGTTCTTC. Translated: CASSLAGSGGVDEQFF.

The V and J genes are TRBV27 and TRBJ1-6; 9 bases agree with TRBD1. CDR3 size: 17 residues. V was pared by 7 bases and J by 4 bases, with 11 bases of the junction left unmatched. Per germline, CDR1 MNHEY and CDR2 SMNVEV (reference sequence). CDR3 loop: CASTSDRGNGYNSPLHF. DNA for the CDR3: TGTGCCAGCACCTCCGACAGGGGGAATGGGTATAATTCACCCCTCCACTTT.

The chain recombines TRBV5-4 with TRBJ2-5; TRBD2 matches at 8 bases. This CDR3 is built from 14 residues. Germline CDR1 reads SGHNT; CDR2 reads YYREEE (reference sequence). The V segment lost 0 bases and the J segment 3 bases; nucleotides outside the gene matches: 1. The CDR3 loop reads CASSLELAEETQYF. In nucleotides, the CDR3 is TGTGCCAGCAGCTTGGAACTAGCGGAAGAGACCCAGTACTTC.

The chain carries TRBV4-2 and TRBJ1-2, with 10 nucleotides matching TRBD1. This CDR3 contains 18 residues. From germline, CDR1 is LGHNA and CDR2 YNFKEQ. Losses at the gene ends were 4 bases for V and 0 bases for J; bases not matched to a gene: 11. The CDR3, as DNA: TGTGCCAGCAGCCGAGTGGGGACAGGGGTTCGAGCTAACTATGGCTACACCTTC. Translation: CASSRVGTGVRANYGYTF.

The J gene is TRBJ2-3, the V gene TRBV12-3 or TRBV12-4; D call uncertain. The CDR3 length is 11 residues. Trimming removed 10 bases at V and 1 base at J, with 6 bases between. CDR3 DNA: TGTGCCACCCTCCGCACAGATACGCAGTATTTT. Translated, it gives CATLRTDTQYF.

This chain links TRBV3-1 (or the pseudogene TRBV3-2) with TRBJ2-7; D is unresolved. The CDR3 covers 15 residues. Deletions cut 4 bases from V and 7 bases from J, with 20 bases between. Germline lookup yields CDR1 LGHDT and CDR2 YNNKEL (reference sequence). The CDR3 coding sequence is TGTGCCAGCAGCCCGTATACAGAAAAGATGGGTGAGCAGTACTTC. It encodes CASSPYTEKMGEQYF.

This clone was observed a few times. The J gene is TRBJ1-6, the V gene TRBV6-6, with TRBD1 identical over 9 bases. Germline assignment: CDR1 MNHNY and CDR2 SVGAGI (reference sequence). The V and J ends lost 6 bases and 8 bases, in that order; junction bases with no gene match: 5. CDR3 size: 14 residues. This CDR3 is CASRPGQGHSPLHF. In nucleotides, the CDR3 is TGTGCCAGCAGACCGGGACAGGGACATTCACCCCTCCACTTT.